Here is one TCR beta chain with its context. The data belong to a study of blood T cell repertoires in COVID-19. Study context: The samples span acute and convalescent COVID-19 from the United States, Italy and Spain. PBMCs, B-cell-depleted T cells, or T cells provided the cDNA or gDNA that made up the material.

V was cut by 6 bases and J by 6 bases, with 12 bases left in between. The CDR3 runs 13 residues. Per the study methods: Estimated nucleated cell counts came from reference gene primer amplification. Produced via immunoSEQ multiplex PCR; TCRdb's table is partial and in-frame only. The V and J calls and clone size were taken over from that table, and D and trimming were inferred from the DNA. The sample lists 170,000 or so clones, roughly 84% occurring once. Among Cohort 3 donors, those recovered had two negative PCRs, clearance, or symptom resolution. The specimen was PBMCs or T cells enriched from blood (not recorded which). J is TRBJ1-5 and V is TRBV12-3 or TRBV12-4, with D unresolved. The source is a woman between 50 and 59 years old who had recovered from COVID-19. CDR3 sequence reads: CASSAGLSQPQHF. The DNA for the CDR3 is TGTGCCAGCAGCGCGGGTTTGAGTCAGCCCCAGCATTTT.